The 20 T cell receptor beta chains below all came from one sample that was sequenced in a study of post-analysis software for immune sequencing data. Unique molecular identifiers featured in each of the TCR beta cDNA libraries. MiXCR, run by TCRdb on the PCR reads, gives a single entry per CDR3 protein. The sample carries about 260,000 distinct CDR3 sequences, less than 40% recorded once. These receptors are not linked to any known antigen. General study findings and limits: Compared with controls, patients had more of about 5 TRBV segments, including TRBV5-6, TRBV5-1 and TRBV20-1.

The sequenced sample consisted of blood. The source is a girl aged 10 to 17 with multiple sclerosis.

In its sample, this clonotype was seen a few times. The rearrangement joins TRBV7-9 to TRBJ1-6; tentatively, D is TRBD1 (5 bases). The germline CDR1 and CDR2 sequences are SEHNR and FQNEAQ (reference sequence). The CDR3 extends over 17 amino acids. The ends were cut back, 1 base at V and 7 bases at J, with 17 bases in the middle. The CDR3: CASSLEPMVWGNSPLHF. As DNA, the CDR3 is TGTGCCAGCAGCTTAGAGCCTATGGTTTGGGGGAATTCACCCCTCCACTTT.

The chain couples TRBV7-2 to TRBJ2-3; D may be TRBD1 (6 bases). The CDR3 spans 14 residues. Trimming cost V 5 bases and J 0 bases, with 9 bases left between them. In germline, CDR1 is SGHTA, CDR2 FQGNSA. In DNA form, the CDR3 reads TGTGCCAGCAGCGGGACATTTAGCACAGATACGCAGTATTTT. Its translation: CASSGTFSTDTQYF. Full variable domain (missing parts from reference TRBV7-2 and TRBJ2-3): GAGVSQSPSNKVTEKGKDVELRCDPISGHTALYWYRQSLGQGLEFLIYFQGNSAPDKSGLPSDRFSAERTGGSVSTLTIQRTQQEDSAVYLCASSGTFSTDTQYFGPGTRLTVL.

Many counts were recorded for this clonotype. This chain connects TRBV5-1 to TRBJ2-3; 15 nucleotides agree with TRBD2. CDR1 and CDR2 (germline): SGHRS, YFSETQ. The V and J ends lost 4 bases and 4 bases, in that order; junction bases with no gene match: 16. The CDR3 contains 20 residues. In nucleotides, the CDR3 is TGCGCCAGCAGCCTATTTGGGACTAGCGGGGGGTTTCAGACGGCAGATACGCAGTATTTT. It yields the protein CASSLFGTSGGFQTADTQYF.

There are a few counts of this clonotype. This sequence joins TRBV9 and TRBJ1-2; D ambiguous. Germline-derived CDR1 and CDR2 are SGDLS and YYNGEE. The length of the CDR3 is 11 residues. Between the trimmed V and J ends, which lost 4 bases and 8 bases, there was a span of 9 bases. CDR3 sequence: CASSTQRGYTF. The CDR3, as DNA: TGTGCCAGCAGCACCCAGCGGGGCTACACCTTC.

This rearrangement joins TRBV7-2 to TRBJ2-7, with no clear D. Germline CDR1 SGHTA, CDR2 FQGNSA. The CDR3 spans 14 residues. The V end lost 0 bases, the J end lost 3 bases, and 9 bases lay between the germline ends. CDR3 coding DNA: TGTGCCAGCAGCTTAGCAGCGAGCCTCTACGAGCAGTACTTC. It codes for CASSLAASLYEQYF.

The rearrangement joins TRBV27 to TRBJ2-7, with 9 positions matching TRBD1. Per the germline V gene, CDR1 is MNHEY and CDR2 is SMNVEV (reference sequence). The CDR3 loop spans 14 amino acids. V lost 4 bases and J lost 5; bases outside the gene matches: 6. The CDR3 here is CASSYGTGNDEQYF. The CDR3, as DNA: TGTGCCAGCAGTTACGGGACAGGGAACGACGAGCAGTACTTC.

As regards this clonotype: It may be a read error: a sequence one base away is much more abundant. J is TRBJ2-1 and V is TRBV5-1; D may be TRBD2 (5 bases). The CDR3 covers 12 residues. Trimming took 5 bases from V and 15 from J, leaving 18 bases between them. Per the germline V gene, CDR1 is SGHRS and CDR2 is YFSETQ. CDR3 coding DNA: TGCGCCAGCAGGTCCGGGGTTGACCACCTGTTCTTC. It specifies CASRSGVDHLFF.

This clonotype was observed many times. The chain has TRBV29-1 and TRBJ2-5; D is undetermined. CDR3 size: 13 residues. The germline V gene encodes CDR1 SQVTM and CDR2 ANQGSEA. With 4 bases removed from V and 1 base from J, the gap between germline ends came to 10 bases. CDR3 in amino acids: CSVGASIQETQYF. The CDR3 nucleotides read TGCAGCGTTGGGGCAAGTATCCAAGAGACCCAGTACTTC.

This clonotype was detected only a few times. The genes are TRBV20-1 and TRBJ2-2, with 8 bases lining up with TRBD2. The junction had 9 bases not matched to a gene; V was cut back by 6 bases and J by 3 bases. The CDR3 totals 15 residues. Germline V gene sequence: CDR1 DFQATT, CDR2 SNEGSKA (reference sequence). The CDR3 sequence is CSATSGSPDTGELFF. The CDR3 DNA reads TGCAGTGCCACCAGCGGGAGCCCGGACACCGGGGAGCTGTTTTTT.

Notes on this clonotype: An end of the junction differs from the germline gene, which may be a read error. The chain employs TRBV20-1 and TRBJ1-5; TRBD1 aligns across 8 bases. CDR1 and CDR2 from the germline V gene are DFQATT and SNEGSKA (reference sequence). The CDR3 totals 15 residues. CDR3 in amino acids: CSARTPGGRNRPQHF. CDR3 DNA: TGCAGTGCTAGAACCCCAGGGGGCCGCAATCGGCCCCAGCATTTT.

This clonotype was picked up many times. This rearrangement joins TRBV7-2 to TRBJ1-2; D is unresolved. From germline, CDR1 is SGHTA and CDR2 FQGNSA. This CDR3 spans 15 amino acids. Trimming removed 8 bases from V and 6 bases from J, with 22 bases in between. CDR3 loop: CASEVFVGALDGYTF. CDR3 coding DNA: TGTGCCAGCGAAGTCTTTGTAGGCGCCCTGGATGGCTACACCTTC.

This clonotype came up many times. The chain joins TRBV20-1 to TRBJ2-1; maybe TRBD2 (7 bases). Trimming took 0 bases from V and 6 from J, leaving 18 bases between them. Per the germline V gene, CDR1 is DFQATT and CDR2 is SNEGSKA (reference sequence). The CDR3 extends over 16 amino acids. The CDR3 DNA reads as TGCAGTGCTAGAGATCTAGGGGGGAGGGCCCGCAATGAGCAGTTCTTC. Its translation: CSARDLGGRARNEQFF.

For this clonotype: A read error is possible here, since a much larger clone lies one base away. V usage is TRBV12-3 or TRBV12-4 and J usage is TRBJ2-6; D assignment may be TRBD1 or TRBD2 (5 bases each). This CDR3 is built from 13 residues. Here the CDR3 DNA reads TGTGCCAGCAAGAGTGCCGGGGCCAACGTCCGGACTTTC. Translating it yields CASKSAGANVRTF.

The gene calls are TRBV29-1 and TRBJ2-1; the match to TRBD2 covers 12 bases. The CDR3 sequence is 13 residues long. J lost 5 bases, V lost 5 bases, and 1 base had no gene match. Germline V gene sequence: CDR1 SQVTM, CDR2 ANQGSEA. The CDR3 coding sequence is TGCAGCGTTAGACTAGCGGGGGACAATGAGCAGTTCTTC. Amino acid sequence: CSVRLAGDNEQFF.

Comments on this clonotype: This may come from a read error, since a much larger clone is one base off. The rearrangement uses TRBV24-1 and TRBJ1-4; D gene uncertain. CDR3 length: 15 residues. Germline values: CDR1 KGHDR, CDR2 SFDVKD. This chain's CDR3 is CATSDSGGPNEKRFF. The CDR3 bases are TGTGCCACCAGTGATAGCGGAGGACCTAATGAAAAACGGTTTTTT.

In this sample, this clonotype turned up a few times. The rearrangement joins TRBV10-3 to TRBJ2-2, with D possibly TRBD1 on 6 matching bases. The CDR3 is 15 residues long. Trimming cost V 11 bases and J 0 bases, with 16 bases left between them. Looked up from germline, CDR1 is ENHRY and CDR2 is SYGVKD. The CDR3, as DNA: TGTGCCTCAAGAGACCAGGGGACGAACACCGGGGAGCTGTTTTTT. Translated, it gives CASRDQGTNTGELFF.

This clonotype has only a few counts. The rearrangement uses TRBV28 and TRBJ2-3; 7 nucleotides align to TRBD2. Germline CDR1 is MDHEN and CDR2 is SYDVKM. This CDR3 has 15 residues. The ends lost 2 bases at V and 2 bases at J; junction bases unmatched: 4. The CDR3 reads CASSLGGGATDTQYF. The CDR3 DNA follows: TGTGCCAGCAGTTTAGGGGGGGGTGCCACAGATACGCAGTATTTT. The full variable domain, rest sourced from reference TRBV28 and TRBJ2-3, is DVKVTQSSRYLVKRTGEKVFLECVQDMDHENMFWYRQDPGLGLRLIYFSYDVKMKEKGDIPEGYSVSREKKERFSLILESASTNQTSMYLCASSLGGGATDTQYFGPGTRLTVL.

The V and J genes are TRBV7-8 and TRBJ2-7, with TRBD2 matching 12 bases. The V and J ends lost 5 bases and 2 bases, in that order; junction bases with no gene match: 7. Germline assignment: CDR1 SGHVS and CDR2 FQNEAQ. This CDR3 is 16 amino acids long. CDR3 protein: CASSPVLAGGAYEQYF. The CDR3 DNA is TGTGCCAGCAGCCCGGTCCTAGCGGGAGGGGCCTACGAGCAGTACTTC.

Notes on this clonotype: A clone one base away is much larger, so this may be a read error. The rearrangement uses TRBV20-1 and TRBJ2-4; 7 positions match TRBD1. Germline lookup yields CDR1 DFQATT and CDR2 SNEGSKA (reference sequence). This CDR3 has 15 residues. V lost 3 bases to trimming and J lost 0 bases; unmatched junction nucleotides: 5. As DNA, the CDR3 is TGCAGTGCTAGGGCGACAGGGTTAGCCAAAAACATTCAGTACTTC. This sequence encodes CSARATGLAKNIQYF.

This chain links TRBV7-2 with TRBJ2-5; TRBD2 matches 7 bases. This CDR3 has 14 amino acids. Trimming took 1 base from V and 10 from J; bases not matched to a gene: 9. The germline V gene encodes CDR1 SGHTA and CDR2 FQGNSA. The CDR3 DNA reads as TGTGCCAGCAGCTTAGAGGTTATAGCGGGCCTCCAGTACTTC. It codes for CASSLEVIAGLQYF. Combining the CDR3 with reference TRBV7-2 and TRBJ2-5 gives the whole variable domain GAGVSQSPSNKVTEKGKDVELRCDPISGHTALYWYRQSLGQGLEFLIYFQGNSAPDKSGLPSDRFSAERTGGSVSTLTIQRTQQEDSAVYLCASSLEVIAGLQYFGPGTRLLVL.